This TCR beta chain was sequenced during a study of T cell responses to AZD1222 COVID-19 vaccine. Study conclusions and caveats: Vaccination with two AZD1222 doses was followed by a rise in Spike-specific TCR breadth and depth. AZD1222 recipients seropositive at baseline numbered only 5 to 7.

Measured with immunoSEQ multiplex PCR; TCRdb has only the in-frame clones, and not every one. The repertoire consists of 150,000 to 200,000 clones, with roughly 92% occurring once and the leading ten covering less than 4%. CDR3 length equals 14 residues. Between the trimmed V and J ends, which lost 2 bases and 9 bases, there was a span of 11 bases. In germline, CDR1 is MRHNA, CDR2 SNTAGT. Concerning this clone itself: Its antigen remains unidentified.

The sample consisted of peripheral blood, taken 28 days after the second dose of the MenACWY control vaccine. The V and J genes are TRBV6-4 and TRBJ1-6; tentative D call: TRBD1 (5 bases). This sequence was found in an adult who received the MenACWY meningococcal vaccine as a control. CDR3 DNA: TGTGCCAGCAGTGACGGGGCCTTAGGTTCACCCCTCCACTTT. Translating it yields CASSDGALGSPLHF.